Below, 5 T cell receptor beta chains from the same sample are listed, as sequenced in a study of T cells after yellow fever vaccination. Using its own MiXCR run on the 5' RACE reads, TCRdb lists one record per CDR3 protein. The sample carries approximately 580,000 distinct CDR3 sequences, about a sixth recorded once. The material was PBMCs, obtained about 5 days after the first yellow fever vaccination. Receptors were obtained from a man between 18 and 29 years old who received the YFV17D yellow fever vaccine.

This clonotype was recorded at least ten times. The chain employs TRBV12-3 or TRBV12-4 and TRBJ2-1; TRBD2 agrees at 13 bases. CDR3 length: 15 residues. After removal of 4 bases from V and 5 bases from J, the junction contained 2 bases not matched to a gene. The CDR3 nucleotides read TGTGCCAGCAGTTCGGGACTAGCGGGAAACAATGAGCAGTTCTTC. Protein: CASSSGLAGNNEQFF.

The V and J genes are TRBV3-1 and TRBJ2-1; 7 nucleotides align to TRBD2. CDR1 LGHDT and CDR2 YNNKEL come from the germline V gene (reference sequence). Unmatched junction bases numbered 12, after V lost 6 bases and J lost 4 bases. The CDR3 is made up of 16 amino acids. The CDR3 DNA is TGTGCCAGCAGTCTAAGGGGAGCGGGGCCATACAATGAGCAGTTCTTC. As protein: CASSLRGAGPYNEQFF.

The rearrangement uses TRBV27 and TRBJ1-3, with D uncertain. The V end lost 6 bases, the J end lost 6 bases, and 18 bases lay between the germline ends. CDR1 is MNHEY, CDR2 SMNVEV, per germline (reference sequence). This CDR3 spans 15 amino acids. CDR3 sequence: CASSRLPGEPNTIYF. CDR3 DNA sequence: TGTGCCAGCAGCCGCCTCCCGGGAGAACCAAACACCATATATTTT.

Only a few counts were recorded for this clonotype. The chain couples TRBV19 to TRBJ2-1, with a possible D match to TRBD2 (5 bases). The germline gives CDR1 LNHDA, CDR2 SQIVND (reference sequence). With 3 bases removed from V and 4 bases from J, the gap between germline ends came to 7 bases. The CDR3 has 13 amino acids. This CDR3 is CASSIGVYNEQFF. The CDR3, as DNA: TGTGCCAGTAGTATCGGGGTATACAATGAGCAGTTCTTC.

This clonotype was observed at least ten times. This chain connects TRBV12-3 or TRBV12-4 to TRBJ2-2; D is unclear. The CDR3 runs to 13 residues. V was trimmed by 5 bases and J by 6 bases, leaving 10 bases between them. DNA for the CDR3: TGTGCCAGCAGTCCAAGGGTAGCCGGGGAGCTGTTTTTT. Its translation is CASSPRVAGELFF.